A single T cell receptor beta chain is shown here with its context. Its specificity is not known. TCR beta libraries were prepared from cDNA with unique molecular identifiers. TCRdb redid the calling of the PCR reads with MiXCR, one entry per CDR3 protein. The sample has approximately 570,000 distinct CDR3 sequences, roughly 45% seen once. This CDR3 region has 16 residues. Germline V gene data show CDR1 as LGHDT and CDR2 as YNNKEL (reference sequence). Trimming took off 1 base at V and 2 bases at J, with 14 bases between the two ends. The entry originates in a study of post-analysis software for immune sequencing data. Study outcomes and limitations: Controls significantly exceeded multiple sclerosis patients in normalized Chao1 diversity. Among five TRBV segments more frequent in patients than controls were TRBV5-6, TRBV5-1 and TRBV20-1.

The chain is built from TRBV3-1 and TRBJ1-2; no clear D gene. Sequences were obtained from blood. The receptor comes from a girl aged 5-17 years with multiple sclerosis. CDR3 loop: CASSQGAEGWNYGYTF. The CDR3 coding sequence is TGTGCCAGCAGCCAAGGGGCAGAGGGATGGAACTATGGCTACACCTTC.